The sequence of this TCR beta chain was determined in a study of cytomegalovirus exposure and HLA in healthy donors. Study-level points and caveats: Differences between HLA loci emerged in a later analysis of TCR association rates, with DRB1 most and HLA-C fewest. HLA restriction was apparent for most CMV-associated TCR beta chains in a later analysis.

A note on this clone: No antigen is known for it.

The germline CDR1 and CDR2 sequences are MGHDK and SYGVNS. V gave up 3 bases and J gave up 5 bases; unmatched junction bases: 6. The CDR3 sequence is 14 residues long. In the PCR, 60 Vbeta and 13 Jbeta primers were used. The assay was immunoSEQ multiplex PCR, and TCRdb's table has in-frame clones only and misses some. Of roughly 180,000 clones listed, about 80% are singletons. This clonotype was sampled from a man aged 30 to 39 in good health and CMV-seronegative. The sequencing input was PBMCs. The chain links TRBV25-1 to TRBJ1-1; 7 nucleotides agree with TRBD1. CDR3 sequence: CASSDQGVGTEAFF. The CDR3 coding sequence is TGTGCCAGCAGTGATCAGGGGGTCGGGACTGAAGCTTTCTTT.